A selection of T cell receptor beta chains follows, all from one sample in a study of beta chain features in type 1 diabetes. Using immunoSEQ multiplex PCR, the repertoire was profiled, and TCRdb retains in-frame clones only, with some absent. This sample has about 900,000 clones, with 17% found just once. The sample consisted of naive CD4+ T cells from blood. The receptors originated from a woman aged 18-30 years in good health. Each CDR3 is given with its conserved first and last residue. The order of the fields is J gene, V gene, CDR3 length, D gene, clone size, CDR3 DNA, CDR3 protein. D genes are given only for firm matches. Clone size, where shown, is once, few, many, or a class for clones that have expanded.

J gene: TRBJ1-5; V gene: TRBV19; CDR3 length: 12; D gene: NA; clone size: NA; CDR3 DNA: TGTGCCAGTAGTATTGGCAATCAGCCCCAGCATTTT; CDR3 protein: CASSIGNQPQHF
J gene: TRBJ2-7; V gene: TRBV9; CDR3 length: 13; D gene: NA; clone size: NA; CDR3 DNA: TGTGCCATATTCCAGGGTTATGGGTACGAGCAGTACTTC; CDR3 protein: CAIFQGYGYEQYF
J gene: TRBJ2-2; V gene: TRBV9; CDR3 length: 17; D gene: TRBD2; clone size: NA; CDR3 DNA: TGTGCCAGCAGCGCCCGTGGGGCTAGCGGGAGTTCCGGGGAGCTGTTTTTT; CDR3 protein: CASSARGASGSSGELFF
J gene: TRBJ2-7; V gene: TRBV14; CDR3 length: 15; D gene: NA; clone size: NA; CDR3 DNA: TGTGCCAGCAGCCAACTCCGAGGCCCAATCTACGAGCAGTACTTC; CDR3 protein: CASSQLRGPIYEQYF
J gene: TRBJ2-5; V gene: TRBV18; CDR3 length: 14; D gene: TRBD2; clone size: few; CDR3 DNA: TGTGCCAGCTCACCGCGGGAGTACCAAGAGACCCAGTACTTC; CDR3 protein: CASSPREYQETQYF
J gene: TRBJ2-7; V gene: TRBV25-1; CDR3 length: 17; D gene: TRBD1; clone size: NA; CDR3 DNA: TGTGCCAGCAGTGCCAACCCCGGGACAGGGGAATGGTACGAGCAGTACTTC; CDR3 protein: CASSANPGTGEWYEQYF
J gene: TRBJ2-1; V gene: TRBV14; CDR3 length: 14; D gene: TRBD2; clone size: few; CDR3 DNA: TGTGCCAGCAGCCAGGTAGCGGGAGCCAATGAGCAGTTCTTC; CDR3 protein: CASSQVAGANEQFF
J gene: TRBJ2-5; V gene: TRBV28; CDR3 length: 17; D gene: TRBD1; clone size: NA; CDR3 DNA: TGTGCCAGCAGTACCCCTTGGGACAGGGGAGGGGAGGAGACCCAGTACTTC; CDR3 protein: CASSTPWDRGGEETQYF
J gene: TRBJ2-2; V gene: TRBV28; CDR3 length: 14; D gene: NA; clone size: NA; CDR3 DNA: TGTGCCAGCAGTTCCAGATCGAAAACCGGGGAGCTGTTTTTT; CDR3 protein: CASSSRSKTGELFF
J gene: TRBJ2-3; V gene: TRBV29-1; CDR3 length: 18; D gene: TRBD2; clone size: few; CDR3 DNA: TGCAGCGTAGCGGGGACTAGCGGGAAAGAAGTAAGCACAGATACGCAGTATTTT; CDR3 protein: CSVAGTSGKEVSTDTQYF
J gene: TRBJ2-5; V gene: TRBV4-2; CDR3 length: 20; D gene: TRBD2; clone size: NA; CDR3 DNA: TGTGCCAGCAGCCAAGTTTCGCTGGGACTAGCGGGGAAGTACCAAGAGACCCAGTACTTC; CDR3 protein: CASSQVSLGLAGKYQETQYF
J gene: TRBJ2-1; V gene: TRBV11-2; CDR3 length: 15; D gene: TRBD2; clone size: few; CDR3 DNA: TGTGCCAGCAGCCCGCATAGCGGGAGTGGGAATGAGCAGTTCTTC; CDR3 protein: CASSPHSGSGNEQFF
J gene: TRBJ2-3; V gene: TRBV5-6; CDR3 length: 16; D gene: TRBD2; clone size: few; CDR3 DNA: TGTGCCAGCAGCTTGGCCGGGAGGCTGCAAGCAGATACGCAGTATTTT; CDR3 protein: CASSLAGRLQADTQYF
J gene: TRBJ2-1; V gene: TRBV4-3; CDR3 length: 15; D gene: NA; clone size: NA; CDR3 DNA: TGCGCCAGCAGGGGGACAAAAGGGAGCTACAATGAGCAGTTCTTC; CDR3 protein: CASRGTKGSYNEQFF
J gene: TRBJ1-5; V gene: TRBV19; CDR3 length: 14; D gene: NA; clone size: NA; CDR3 DNA: TGTGCCACTCAGCAAGGGTATAGGAATCAGCCCCAGCATTTT; CDR3 protein: CATQQGYRNQPQHF
J gene: TRBJ2-1; V gene: TRBV7-9; CDR3 length: 16; D gene: TRBD2; clone size: NA; CDR3 DNA: TGTGCCAGCAGCCCCCTCGGGACTAGCGGGTACAATGAGCAGTTCTTC; CDR3 protein: CASSPLGTSGYNEQFF
J gene: TRBJ2-2; V gene: TRBV28; CDR3 length: 13; D gene: NA; clone size: NA; CDR3 DNA: TGTGCCAGCAGTCGTGGGTACCCCGGGGAGCTGTTTTTT; CDR3 protein: CASSRGYPGELFF
J gene: TRBJ2-1; V gene: TRBV4-3; CDR3 length: 15; D gene: NA; clone size: NA; CDR3 DNA: TGCGCCAGCAGCCAAGGAGGACTGGCCTACAATGAGCAGTTCTTC; CDR3 protein: CASSQGGLAYNEQFF
J gene: TRBJ1-5; V gene: TRBV7-9; CDR3 length: 15; D gene: TRBD1; clone size: NA; CDR3 DNA: TGTGCCAGCAGCGAAACCGGGACAGTCAATCAGCCCCAGCATTTT; CDR3 protein: CASSETGTVNQPQHF
J gene: TRBJ2-1; V gene: TRBV7-6; CDR3 length: 16; D gene: NA; clone size: NA; CDR3 DNA: TGTGCCAGCAGCTTAGCCCAGGCAACCTCCTACAATGAGCAGTTCTTC; CDR3 protein: CASSLAQATSYNEQFF
J gene: TRBJ1-1; V gene: TRBV5-1; CDR3 length: 13; D gene: NA; clone size: NA; CDR3 DNA: TGCGCCAGCAGCTTGGGAGGGTCCACTGAAGCTTTCTTT; CDR3 protein: CASSLGGSTEAFF
J gene: TRBJ2-5; V gene: TRBV29-1; CDR3 length: 10; D gene: NA; clone size: NA; CDR3 DNA: TGCAGCGTTGCTAAAGAGACCCAGTACTTC; CDR3 protein: CSVAKETQYF
J gene: TRBJ2-1; V gene: TRBV7-2; CDR3 length: 15; D gene: NA; clone size: few; CDR3 DNA: TGTGCCAGCAGCTTAGTTGTCCGACTAGAAGATGAGCAGTTCTTC; CDR3 protein: CASSLVVRLEDEQFF
J gene: TRBJ2-3; V gene: TRBV7-2; CDR3 length: 15; D gene: TRBD2; clone size: few; CDR3 DNA: TGTGCCAGCAGCCAGGGCCTAGCGGGACTCTATACGCAGTATTTT; CDR3 protein: CASSQGLAGLYTQYF
J gene: TRBJ1-5; V gene: TRBV29-1; CDR3 length: 12; D gene: NA; clone size: NA; CDR3 DNA: TGCAGCGTTGCTGGGGTCGGTCAGCCCCAGCATTTT; CDR3 protein: CSVAGVGQPQHF
J gene: TRBJ2-1; V gene: TRBV5-4; CDR3 length: 14; D gene: NA; clone size: NA; CDR3 DNA: TGTGCCAGCAGCTTCGAAATTCAAGGAAAGGGGCAGTTCTTC; CDR3 protein: CASSFEIQGKGQFF
J gene: TRBJ2-1; V gene: TRBV11-2; CDR3 length: 14; D gene: NA; clone size: NA; CDR3 DNA: TGTGCCAGCAGCCTAGGTAGCTCCTACAATGAGCAGTTCTTC; CDR3 protein: CASSLGSSYNEQFF
J gene: TRBJ1-2; V gene: TRBV19; CDR3 length: 15; D gene: TRBD1; clone size: NA; CDR3 DNA: TGTGCCAGTAGTATGGAGGGACAGCCTCACTATGGCTACACCTTC; CDR3 protein: CASSMEGQPHYGYTF
J gene: TRBJ2-7; V gene: TRBV4-3; CDR3 length: 17; D gene: TRBD1; clone size: NA; CDR3 DNA: TGCGCCAGCAGCCAAGCGTACCGGGACAGGGCCCCTTACGAGCAGTACTTC; CDR3 protein: CASSQAYRDRAPYEQYF
J gene: TRBJ2-7; V gene: TRBV5-5; CDR3 length: 14; D gene: NA; clone size: few; CDR3 DNA: TGTGCCAGCAGCTTCCGGGGTACAACGTACGAGCAGTACTTC; CDR3 protein: CASSFRGTTYEQYF
J gene: TRBJ2-5; V gene: TRBV5-6; CDR3 length: 15; D gene: TRBD2; clone size: NA; CDR3 DNA: TGTGCCAGCAGAAGATGGAGCGGGGGGCAAGAGACCCAGTACTTC; CDR3 protein: CASRRWSGGQETQYF
J gene: TRBJ2-7; V gene: TRBV5-1; CDR3 length: 16; D gene: TRBD2; clone size: NA; CDR3 DNA: TGCGCCAGCAGCTTGGCCTCCCTAGCGGGAGTAAGAGAGCAGTACTTC; CDR3 protein: CASSLASLAGVREQYF
J gene: TRBJ2-5; V gene: TRBV5-4; CDR3 length: 13; D gene: NA; clone size: NA; CDR3 DNA: TGTGCCAGCAGCTTAATCGCGGAAGAGACCCAGTACTTC; CDR3 protein: CASSLIAEETQYF
J gene: TRBJ1-5; V gene: TRBV27; CDR3 length: 17; D gene: TRBD1; clone size: NA; CDR3 DNA: TGTGCCAGCAGACCGGTCCCGGGACAGGGGGCTTATCAGCCCCAGCATTTT; CDR3 protein: CASRPVPGQGAYQPQHF
J gene: TRBJ2-1; V gene: TRBV18; CDR3 length: 14; D gene: NA; clone size: few; CDR3 DNA: TGTGCCAGCTCACCGTCTCGGATTTACAATGAGCAGTTCTTC; CDR3 protein: CASSPSRIYNEQFF
J gene: TRBJ2-5; V gene: TRBV2; CDR3 length: 15; D gene: NA; clone size: NA; CDR3 DNA: TGTGCCAGCAGCGACCCGCCGCTCCACCAAGAGACCCAGTACTTC; CDR3 protein: CASSDPPLHQETQYF
J gene: TRBJ2-1; V gene: TRBV7-9; CDR3 length: 15; D gene: NA; clone size: few; CDR3 DNA: TGTGCCAGCAGCCCCGGGACCCACCCGGCGGATGAGCAGTTCTTC; CDR3 protein: CASSPGTHPADEQFF
J gene: TRBJ2-4; V gene: TRBV20-1; CDR3 length: 11; D gene: NA; clone size: NA; CDR3 DNA: TGCAGTGCTAGAGAGCTAACCATTCAGTACTTC; CDR3 protein: CSARELTIQYF
J gene: TRBJ2-2; V gene: TRBV19; CDR3 length: 14; D gene: NA; clone size: few; CDR3 DNA: TGTGCCAGTAGTCCCGACTACTCCGCCGGGGAGCTGTTTTTT; CDR3 protein: CASSPDYSAGELFF
J gene: TRBJ2-7; V gene: TRBV4-2; CDR3 length: 16; D gene: NA; clone size: NA; CDR3 DNA: TGTGCCAGCAGCCAAGAAGTGGGTCGCGGGTCTTACGAGCAGTACTTC; CDR3 protein: CASSQEVGRGSYEQYF
J gene: TRBJ2-1; V gene: TRBV7-8; CDR3 length: 15; D gene: TRBD1; clone size: NA; CDR3 DNA: TGTGCCAGCAGCTTATCCCGGACAGGGTTCAATGAGCAGTTCTTC; CDR3 protein: CASSLSRTGFNEQFF
J gene: TRBJ2-7; V gene: TRBV28; CDR3 length: 15; D gene: TRBD1; clone size: NA; CDR3 DNA: TGTGCCAGCAGCTCCCCGTGGACAGGGGGCTACGAGCAGTACTTC; CDR3 protein: CASSSPWTGGYEQYF
J gene: TRBJ2-7; V gene: TRBV18; CDR3 length: 15; D gene: NA; clone size: few; CDR3 DNA: TGTGCCAGCTCACCACCCCCCACGGGAATCTACGAGCAGTACTTC; CDR3 protein: CASSPPPTGIYEQYF
J gene: TRBJ1-1; V gene: TRBV2; CDR3 length: 14; D gene: NA; clone size: few; CDR3 DNA: TGTGCCAGCAAGCCCCAGAGAGGGAACACTGAAGCTTTCTTT; CDR3 protein: CASKPQRGNTEAFF
J gene: TRBJ1-1; V gene: TRBV6-5; CDR3 length: 12; D gene: NA; clone size: NA; CDR3 DNA: TGTGCCAGCAGTGGGGGGAGCACTGAAGCTTTCTTT; CDR3 protein: CASSGGSTEAFF
J gene: TRBJ1-1; V gene: TRBV2; CDR3 length: 13; D gene: TRBD1; clone size: NA; CDR3 DNA: TGTGCCAGCAGCGGACAGGGAAACACTGAAGCTTTCTTT; CDR3 protein: CASSGQGNTEAFF
J gene: TRBJ2-3; V gene: TRBV7-9; CDR3 length: 18; D gene: TRBD2; clone size: few; CDR3 DNA: TGTGCCAGCAGCTTAGGGGTGAGCGGGATACCGAGCACAGATACGCAGTATTTT; CDR3 protein: CASSLGVSGIPSTDTQYF
J gene: TRBJ2-5; V gene: TRBV27; CDR3 length: 13; D gene: NA; clone size: few; CDR3 DNA: TGTGCCAGCAGTTTCCGGAGCCAAGAGACCCAGTACTTC; CDR3 protein: CASSFRSQETQYF
J gene: TRBJ2-3; V gene: TRBV28; CDR3 length: 17; D gene: TRBD2; clone size: NA; CDR3 DNA: TGTGCCAGCAGTTTCCCCTATAGCGGGCTGAGCACAGATACGCAGTATTTT; CDR3 protein: CASSFPYSGLSTDTQYF